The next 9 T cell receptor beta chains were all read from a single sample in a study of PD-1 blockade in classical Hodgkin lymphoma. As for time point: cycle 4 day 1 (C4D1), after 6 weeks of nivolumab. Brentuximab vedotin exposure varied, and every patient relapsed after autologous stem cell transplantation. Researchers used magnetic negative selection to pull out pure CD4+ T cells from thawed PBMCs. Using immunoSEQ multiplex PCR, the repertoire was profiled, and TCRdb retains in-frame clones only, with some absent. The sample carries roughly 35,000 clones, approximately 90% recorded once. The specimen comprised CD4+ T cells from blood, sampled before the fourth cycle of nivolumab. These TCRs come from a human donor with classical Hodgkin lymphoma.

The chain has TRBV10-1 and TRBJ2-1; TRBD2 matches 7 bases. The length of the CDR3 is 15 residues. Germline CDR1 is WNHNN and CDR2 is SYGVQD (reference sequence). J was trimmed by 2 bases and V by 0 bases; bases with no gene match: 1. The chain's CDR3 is CASSESAGAYNEQFF. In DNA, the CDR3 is TGCGCCAGCAGTGAGTCGGCGGGAGCCTACAATGAGCAGTTCTTC.

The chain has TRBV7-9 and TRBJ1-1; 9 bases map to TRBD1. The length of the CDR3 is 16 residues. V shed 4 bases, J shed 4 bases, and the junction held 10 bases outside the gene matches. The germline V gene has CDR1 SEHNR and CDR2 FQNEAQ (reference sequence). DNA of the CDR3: TGTGCCAGCAGCTATACAGGGGGCGCAGGGCCCACTGAAGCTTTCTTT. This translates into CASSYTGGAGPTEAFF.

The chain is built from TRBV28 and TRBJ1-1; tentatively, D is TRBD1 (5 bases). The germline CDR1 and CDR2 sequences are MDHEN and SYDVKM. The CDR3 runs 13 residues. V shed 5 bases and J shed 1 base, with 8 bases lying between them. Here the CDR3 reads CASSEGRNTEAFF. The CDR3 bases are TGTGCCAGCAGTGAGGGGAGGAACACTGAAGCTTTCTTT. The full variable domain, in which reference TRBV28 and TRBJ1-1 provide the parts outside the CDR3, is DVKVTQSSRYLVKRTGEKVFLECVQDMDHENMFWYRQDPGLGLRLIYFSYDVKMKEKGDIPEGYSVSREKKERFSLILESASTNQTSMYLCASSEGRNTEAFFGQGTRLTVV.

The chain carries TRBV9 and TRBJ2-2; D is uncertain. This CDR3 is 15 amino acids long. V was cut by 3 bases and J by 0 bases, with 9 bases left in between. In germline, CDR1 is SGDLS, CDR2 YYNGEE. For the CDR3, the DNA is TGTGCCAGCAGCGCCTTCTCGTCGAACACCGGGGAGCTGTTTTTT. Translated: CASSAFSSNTGELFF.

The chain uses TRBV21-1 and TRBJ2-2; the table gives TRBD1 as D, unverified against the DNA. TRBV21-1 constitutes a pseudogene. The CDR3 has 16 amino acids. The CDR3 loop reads CASSNAGTDNTGELFF. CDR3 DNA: TGTGCCAGCAGCAACGCCGGGACAGATAACACCGGGGAGCTGTTTTTT.

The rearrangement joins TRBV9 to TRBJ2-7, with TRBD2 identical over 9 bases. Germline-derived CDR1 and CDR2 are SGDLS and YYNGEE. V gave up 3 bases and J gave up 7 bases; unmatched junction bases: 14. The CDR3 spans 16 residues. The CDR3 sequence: CASSAAELAGAGEQYF. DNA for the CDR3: TGTGCCAGCAGCGCCGCTGAGTTAGCGGGGGCGGGGGAGCAGTACTTC.

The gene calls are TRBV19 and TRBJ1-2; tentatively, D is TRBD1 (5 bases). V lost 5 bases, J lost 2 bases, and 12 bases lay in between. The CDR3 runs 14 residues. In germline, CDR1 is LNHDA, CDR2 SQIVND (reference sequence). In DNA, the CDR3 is TGTGCCAGTAGTGCGCAGGGTAGGAACTATGGCTACACCTTC. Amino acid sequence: CASSAQGRNYGYTF.

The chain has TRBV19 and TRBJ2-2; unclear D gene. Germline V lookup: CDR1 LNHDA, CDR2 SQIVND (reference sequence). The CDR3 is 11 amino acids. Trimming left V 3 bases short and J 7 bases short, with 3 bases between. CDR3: CASSILGELFF. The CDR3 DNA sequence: TGTGCCAGTAGTATCCTCGGGGAGCTGTTTTTT.

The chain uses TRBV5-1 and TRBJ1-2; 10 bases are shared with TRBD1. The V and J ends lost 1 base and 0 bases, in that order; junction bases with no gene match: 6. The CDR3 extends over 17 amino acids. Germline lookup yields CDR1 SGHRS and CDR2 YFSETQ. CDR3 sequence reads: CASSLSGTGATNYGYTF. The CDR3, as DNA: TGCGCCAGCAGCTTGAGCGGGACAGGGGCCACTAACTATGGCTACACCTTC.